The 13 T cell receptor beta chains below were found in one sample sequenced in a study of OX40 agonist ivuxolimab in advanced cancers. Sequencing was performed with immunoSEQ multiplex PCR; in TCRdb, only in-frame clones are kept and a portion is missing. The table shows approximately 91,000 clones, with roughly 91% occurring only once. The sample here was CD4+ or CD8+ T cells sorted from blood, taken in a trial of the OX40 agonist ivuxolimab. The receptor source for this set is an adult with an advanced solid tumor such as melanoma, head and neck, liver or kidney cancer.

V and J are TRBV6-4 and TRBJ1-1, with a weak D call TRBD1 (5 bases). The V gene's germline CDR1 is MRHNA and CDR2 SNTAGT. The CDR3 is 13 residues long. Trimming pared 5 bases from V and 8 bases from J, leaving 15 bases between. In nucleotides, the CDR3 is TGTGCCAGCAGTCGTTCGGGGACGGTCGAAGCTTTCTTT. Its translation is CASSRSGTVEAFF.

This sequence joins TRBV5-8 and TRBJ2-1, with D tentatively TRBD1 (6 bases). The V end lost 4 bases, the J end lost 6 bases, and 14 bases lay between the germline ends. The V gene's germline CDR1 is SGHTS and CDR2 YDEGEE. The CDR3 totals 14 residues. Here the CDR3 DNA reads TGTGCCAGCAGCAATTACAGGGACGTCAATGAGCAGTTCTTC. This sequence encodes CASSNYRDVNEQFF.

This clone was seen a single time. CDR3 in amino acids: CASSLSTMSGEQFF. The CDR3 DNA sequence: TGTGCCAGCAGTTTATCGACTATGAGTGGGGAGCAGTTCTTC. V usage is TRBV27 and J usage is TRBJ2-1; D perhaps matches TRBD2 (5 bases). Trimming took off 0 bases at V and 10 bases at J, with 13 bases between the two ends. Germline values: CDR1 MNHEY, CDR2 SMNVEV (reference sequence). The CDR3 runs 14 residues.

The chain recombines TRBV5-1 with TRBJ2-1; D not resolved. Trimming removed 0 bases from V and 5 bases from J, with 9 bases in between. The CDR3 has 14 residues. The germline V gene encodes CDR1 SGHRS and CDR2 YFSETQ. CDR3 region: CASSLVARNNEQFF. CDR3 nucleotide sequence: TGCGCCAGCAGCTTGGTCGCCCGAAACAATGAGCAGTTCTTC.

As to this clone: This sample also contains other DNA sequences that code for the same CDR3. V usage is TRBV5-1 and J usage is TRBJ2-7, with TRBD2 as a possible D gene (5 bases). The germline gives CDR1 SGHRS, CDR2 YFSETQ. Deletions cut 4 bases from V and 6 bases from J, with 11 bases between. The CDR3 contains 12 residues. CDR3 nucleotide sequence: TGCGCCAGCAGCAAAGAGGGTGCCGAGCAGTACTTC. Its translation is CASSKEGAEQYF.

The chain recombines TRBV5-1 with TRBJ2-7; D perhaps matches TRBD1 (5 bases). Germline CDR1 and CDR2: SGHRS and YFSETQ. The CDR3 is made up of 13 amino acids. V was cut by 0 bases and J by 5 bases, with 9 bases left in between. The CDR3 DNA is TGCGCCAGCAGCTTGGGGGCGACAGACGAGCAGTACTTC. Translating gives CASSLGATDEQYF.

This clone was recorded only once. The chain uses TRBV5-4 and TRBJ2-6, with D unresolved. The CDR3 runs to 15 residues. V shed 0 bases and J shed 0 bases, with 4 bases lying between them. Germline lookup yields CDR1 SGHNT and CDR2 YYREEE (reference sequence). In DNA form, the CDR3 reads TGTGCCAGCAGCTTGGTGGGCTCTGGGGCCAACGTCCTGACTTTC. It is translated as CASSLVGSGANVLTF.

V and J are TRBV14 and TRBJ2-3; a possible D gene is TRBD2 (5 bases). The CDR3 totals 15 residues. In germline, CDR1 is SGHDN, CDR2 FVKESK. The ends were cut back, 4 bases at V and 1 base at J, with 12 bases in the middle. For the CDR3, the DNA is TGTGCCAGCAGCCCTCCGCGAGCGGGCACAGATACGCAGTATTTT. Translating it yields CASSPPRAGTDTQYF. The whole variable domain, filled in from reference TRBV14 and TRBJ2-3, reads EAGVTQFPSHSVIEKGQTVTLRCDPISGHDNLYWYRRVMGKEIKFLLHFVKESKQDESGMPNNRFLAERTGGTYSTLKVQPAELEDSGVYFCASSPPRAGTDTQYFGPGTRLTVL.

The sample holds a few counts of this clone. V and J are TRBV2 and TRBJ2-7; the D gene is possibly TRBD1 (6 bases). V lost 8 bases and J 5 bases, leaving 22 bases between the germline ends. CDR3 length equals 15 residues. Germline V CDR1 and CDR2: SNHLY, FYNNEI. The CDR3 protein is CASSPPSGDPHEQYF. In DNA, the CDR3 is TGTGCCAGCTCCCCCCCTTCAGGGGATCCCCACGAGCAGTACTTC.

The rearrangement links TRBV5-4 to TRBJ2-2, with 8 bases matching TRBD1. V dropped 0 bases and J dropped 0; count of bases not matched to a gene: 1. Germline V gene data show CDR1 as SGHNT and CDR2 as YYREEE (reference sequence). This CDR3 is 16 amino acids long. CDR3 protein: CASSLGTGSNTGELFF. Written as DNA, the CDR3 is TGTGCCAGCAGCTTGGGGACAGGGTCGAACACCGGGGAGCTGTTTTTT.

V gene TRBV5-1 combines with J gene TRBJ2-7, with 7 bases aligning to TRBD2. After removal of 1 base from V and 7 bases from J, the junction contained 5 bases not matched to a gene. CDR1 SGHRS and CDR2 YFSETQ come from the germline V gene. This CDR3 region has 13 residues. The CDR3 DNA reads TGCGCCAGCAGCTTGCAGGCAGCGGGGGAGCAGTACTTC. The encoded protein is CASSLQAAGEQYF.

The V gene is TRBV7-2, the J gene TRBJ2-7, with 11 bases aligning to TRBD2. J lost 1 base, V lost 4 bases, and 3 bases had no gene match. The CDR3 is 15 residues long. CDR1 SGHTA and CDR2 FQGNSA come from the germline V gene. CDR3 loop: CASSSRTSGSYEQYF. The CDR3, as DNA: TGTGCCAGCAGCTCCCGGACTAGCGGGTCCTACGAGCAGTACTTC. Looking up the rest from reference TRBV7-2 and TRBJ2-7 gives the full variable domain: GAGVSQSPSNKVTEKGKDVELRCDPISGHTALYWYRQSLGQGLEFLIYFQGNSAPDKSGLPSDRFSAERTGGSVSTLTIQRTQQEDSAVYLCASSSRTSGSYEQYFGPGTRLTVT.

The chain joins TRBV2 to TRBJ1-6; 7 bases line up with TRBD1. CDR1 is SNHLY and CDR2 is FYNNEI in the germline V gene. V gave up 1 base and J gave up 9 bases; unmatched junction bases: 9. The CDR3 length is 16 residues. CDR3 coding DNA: TGTGCCAGCAGTGAAGAGGGAGGGGGCAGGAGTTCACCCCTCCACTTT. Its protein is CASSEEGGGRSSPLHF.